Listed here are 31 T cell receptor beta chains from one sample, sequenced in a study of CD8 T cell repertoires and HIV-1 epitope variants. No antigen has been assigned to these receptors. Libraries were prepared by immunoSEQ multiplex PCR; TCRdb keeps only in-frame clonotypes and omits some of them. The sample carries about 6,600 clones, around 64% recorded once. Sequencing input: cultured CD8+ T cells derived from PBMCs. These TCRs come from a male donor with HIV.

The V gene is TRBV28, the J gene TRBJ2-3; the match to TRBD2 covers 7 bases. This CDR3 is 18 amino acids long. Germline CDR1 reads MDHEN; CDR2 reads SYDVKM. Germline trimming cut 1 base from V and 1 base from J; bases unmatched to any gene: 11. The CDR3 coding sequence is TGTGCCAGCAGTTTATTGGGGGGGGGACTCCCCGGCACAGATACGCAGTATTTT. Its translation is CASSLLGGGLPGTDTQYF.

V usage is TRBV2 and J usage is TRBJ2-5; D could derive from TRBD1 or TRBD2 (6 bases each). The CDR3 has 13 amino acids. Trimming stripped 6 bases from V and 2 bases from J, with 10 bases between. Germline loops: CDR1 SNHLY, CDR2 FYNNEI. The CDR3 protein is CASRGGLQETQYF. The DNA for the CDR3 is TGTGCCAGCAGGGGGGGCCTGCAAGAGACCCAGTACTTC.

J is TRBJ1-5 and V is TRBV9; perhaps TRBD1 as D (6 bases). The ends were cut back, 2 bases at V and 4 bases at J, with 10 bases in the middle. This CDR3 comprises 14 residues. Germline V gene data show CDR1 as SGDLS and CDR2 as YYNGEE. The CDR3 loop is CASSVSGDNQPQHF. The CDR3 DNA is TGTGCCAGCAGCGTTTCAGGGGATAATCAGCCCCAGCATTTT.

CDR3 residues: CASSIDLTSGVYEQYF. The CDR3 coding sequence is TGTGCCAGTAGTATCGACTTAACTAGCGGGGTATACGAGCAGTACTTC. V and J are TRBV19 and TRBJ2-7; TRBD2 matches at 10 bases. V shed 3 bases, J shed 4 bases, and the junction held 9 bases outside the gene matches. There are 16 residues in the CDR3. CDR1 and CDR2 (germline): LNHDA, SQIVND (reference sequence). Supplemented by reference TRBV19 and TRBJ2-7, the full variable domain reads DGGITQSPKYLFRKEGQNVTLSCEQNLNHDAMYWYRQDPGQGLRLIYYSQIVNDFQKGDIAEGYSVSREKKESFPLTVTSAQKNPTAFYLCASSIDLTSGVYEQYFGPGTRLTVT.

Only one count was recorded for this clone. The J gene is TRBJ2-7, the V gene TRBV19; D not certain. Germline assignment: CDR1 LNHDA and CDR2 SQIVND (reference sequence). Trimming removed 1 base at V and 7 bases at J, with 11 bases between. This CDR3 comprises 13 residues. CDR3: CASSIASTAEQYF. The CDR3 DNA is TGTGCCAGTAGTATAGCCTCGACCGCTGAGCAGTACTTC.

The V gene is TRBV2, the J gene TRBJ2-1, with D possibly matching TRBD2 (5 bases). The germline V gene encodes CDR1 SNHLY and CDR2 FYNNEI. V was shortened by 6 bases and J by 6 bases, with 12 bases between the two germline ends. This CDR3 is built from 13 residues. The CDR3 reads CASRESAGNEQFF. The CDR3 DNA reads as TGTGCCAGCAGGGAGTCTGCGGGCAATGAGCAGTTCTTC. Together with reference TRBV2 and TRBJ2-1, the CDR3 gives the full variable domain: EPEVTQTPSHQVTQMGQEVILRCVPISNHLYFYWYRQILGQKVEFLVSFYNNEISEKSEIFDDQFSVERPDGSNFTLKIRSTKLEDSAMYFCASRESAGNEQFFGPGTRLTVL.

The J gene is TRBJ1-1, the V gene TRBV9; 7 bases map to TRBD1. This CDR3 has 13 residues. Germline CDR1 is SGDLS and CDR2 is YYNGEE. J was trimmed by 6 bases and V by 2 bases; bases with no gene match: 4. For the CDR3, the DNA is TGTGCCAGCAGCGTCGGACAGGTTTCTGAAGCTTTCTTT. It encodes CASSVGQVSEAFF.

The CDR3 sequence: CASSPTGGEQFF. Here the CDR3 DNA reads TGTGCCAGCAGCCCCACCGGGGGTGAGCAGTTCTTC. This chain joins TRBV7-9 and TRBJ2-1, with TRBD2 as a possible D gene (6 bases). V was shortened by 5 bases and J by 9 bases, with 11 bases between the two germline ends. The germline V gene encodes CDR1 SEHNR and CDR2 FQNEAQ (reference sequence). This CDR3 region has 12 residues.

V gene TRBV4-2 combines with J gene TRBJ2-5; D not certain. V was cut by 2 bases and J by 5 bases, with 9 bases left in between. The CDR3 is made up of 13 amino acids. The germline gives CDR1 LGHNA, CDR2 YNFKEQ. CDR3 amino acids: CASSQTAGETQYF. DNA for the CDR3: TGTGCCAGCAGCCAAACCGCCGGGGAGACCCAGTACTTC.

The chain combines TRBV5-4 with TRBJ1-2; D possibly corresponds to TRBD1 (5 bases). Germline loops: CDR1 SGHNT, CDR2 YYREEE (reference sequence). Trimming took off 3 bases at V and 4 bases at J, with 13 bases between the two ends. CDR3 length: 14 residues. The CDR3 loop reads CASSSGKGLYGYTF. CDR3 DNA: TGTGCCAGCAGCTCGGGGAAGGGACTCTATGGCTACACCTTC.

This clone occurred once. This chain uses TRBV5-5 with TRBJ2-7, with 10 bases aligning to TRBD2. Per germline, CDR1 SGHKS and CDR2 YYEKEE (reference sequence). V was clipped by 5 bases and J by 2 bases; unmatched bases: 7. The CDR3 length is 15 residues. This CDR3 reads CASSSGLARTYEQYF. DNA for the CDR3: TGTGCCAGCAGTTCGGGACTAGCGCGTACCTACGAGCAGTACTTC.

This rearrangement joins TRBV5-6 to TRBJ2-2; tentative D call: TRBD2 (6 bases). Trimming took off 2 bases at V and 4 bases at J, with 15 bases between the two ends. The CDR3 is 16 residues long. From germline, CDR1 is SGHDT and CDR2 YYEEEE. CDR3 bases: TGTGCCAGCAGCTTCGAACCGTGGGAGGCCACCGGGGAGCTGTTTTTT. Translated, it gives CASSFEPWEATGELFF.

This clone was counted a few times. The chain carries TRBV7-6 and TRBJ1-1, with D unresolved. This CDR3 has 13 amino acids. V gave up 1 base and J gave up 1 base, with 4 bases separating them. Germline values: CDR1 SGHVS, CDR2 FNYEAQ. The CDR3 reads CASSLGENTEAFF. CDR3 DNA: TGTGCCAGCAGCTTAGGGGAGAACACTGAAGCTTTCTTT.

V and J are TRBV16 and TRBJ2-1; TRBD2 matches 12 bases. This CDR3 comprises 16 residues. Germline trimming cut 1 base from V and 5 bases from J; bases unmatched to any gene: 3. The germline V gene has CDR1 KGHSY and CDR2 FQNENV. For the CDR3, the DNA is TGTGCCAGCAGCCAATTTAGGACTAGCGGGGACAATGAGCAGTTCTTC. It translates to CASSQFRTSGDNEQFF.

This chain connects TRBV6-5 to TRBJ1-6; D perhaps matches TRBD1 (5 bases). The CDR3 is 16 amino acids. The germline gives CDR1 MNHEY, CDR2 SVGAGI. V shed 4 bases and J shed 2 bases, with 12 bases lying between them. CDR3 amino acids: CASSLQVTAYNSPLHF. The DNA of the CDR3 is TGTGCCAGCAGTTTACAGGTTACGGCCTATAATTCACCCCTCCACTTT.

This chain connects TRBV19 to TRBJ1-5; 7 nucleotides match TRBD1. Germline V gene sequence: CDR1 LNHDA, CDR2 SQIVND (reference sequence). The CDR3 spans 16 residues. V shed 6 bases and J 2 bases; nucleotides not matched to a gene: 10. In DNA, the CDR3 is TGTGCCAGTAGAGCGGTAGGGGGCTCGGGCAATCAGCCCCAGCATTTT. This codes for CASRAVGGSGNQPQHF.

This clone was found a few times. A junction boundary mismatches the germline segment, possibly from a read error. The chain joins TRBV7-9 to TRBJ2-2; 8 bases are a match to TRBD2. CDR1 and CDR2 (germline): SEHNR, FQNEAQ (reference sequence). The CDR3 has 17 residues. The CDR3 protein is CASSLARGAWNAGELFF. The DNA for the CDR3 is TGTGCCAGCAGCTTAGCGCGGGGGGCGTGGAACGCCGGGGAGCTGTTTTTT.

The J gene is TRBJ1-1, the V gene TRBV4-2, with 7 bases fitting TRBD1. Germline trimming cut 0 bases from V and 6 bases from J; bases unmatched to any gene: 7. CDR3 length equals 15 residues. Germline loops: CDR1 LGHNA, CDR2 YNFKEQ. The CDR3: CASSQDGGGSSEAFF. The CDR3 region has the DNA TGTGCCAGCAGCCAAGATGGAGGGGGCAGCTCTGAAGCTTTCTTT.

This clone was counted a few times. The CDR3 loop reads CSVAAGELTYNEQFF. The CDR3 nucleotides read TGCAGCGTTGCAGCGGGAGAACTCACTTACAATGAGCAGTTCTTC. The V gene is TRBV29-1, the J gene TRBJ2-1, with 8 bases aligning to TRBD2. There are 15 residues in the CDR3. Trimming at V came to 4 bases and at J to 4 bases, leaving 9 bases not matched to a gene. Per the germline V gene, CDR1 is SQVTM and CDR2 is ANQGSEA.

This clone has more than one count but fewer than ten. The CDR3 sequence: CASSLSVSEDATNEKLFF. Written as DNA, the CDR3 is TGTGCCAGCAGTTTGTCAGTTTCTGAGGATGCAACTAATGAAAAACTGTTTTTT. The gene calls are TRBV28 and TRBJ1-4; D gene unclear. Germline CDR1 MDHEN, CDR2 SYDVKM. Trimming took off 3 bases at V and 0 bases at J, with 17 bases between the two ends. The CDR3 sequence is 18 residues long.

The chain uses TRBV7-9 and TRBJ2-7; perhaps TRBD1 as D (6 bases). V shed 5 bases and J shed 3 bases, with 11 bases lying between them. Germline V gene sequence: CDR1 SEHNR, CDR2 FQNEAQ (reference sequence). CDR3 length equals 13 residues. CDR3 nucleotides: TGTGCCAGCAGCCCGGGACACCTCTACGAGCAGTACTTC. Translating it yields CASSPGHLYEQYF.

The chain uses TRBV28 and TRBJ2-2, with D perhaps TRBD1 (6 bases). Per germline, CDR1 MDHEN and CDR2 SYDVKM. The V gene lost 3 bases and the J gene lost 4 bases, with 12 bases spanning the gap. The CDR3 is 15 amino acids. The CDR3, as DNA: TGTGCCAGCAGTTTGCAGGGGAGTACCACCGGGGAGCTGTTTTTT. Amino acid sequence: CASSLQGSTTGELFF.

The chain carries TRBV13 and TRBJ1-2, with 8 bases identical to TRBD1. V trimming: 4 bases; J trimming: 5 bases; junction bases outside the gene matches: 21. This CDR3 region has 19 residues. CDR1 PRHDT and CDR2 FYEKMQ come from the germline V gene (reference sequence). The CDR3 DNA reads TGTGCCAGCAGCTACCGGGCATTTGGCAGGGGGCCTAAGAGATATGGCTACACCTTC. Translating it yields CASSYRAFGRGPKRYGYTF.

This clone turned up a few times. The rearrangement joins TRBV7-8 to TRBJ2-1, with D uncertain. Looked up from germline, CDR1 is SGHVS and CDR2 is FQNEAQ. The ends were cut back, 5 bases at V and 0 bases at J, with 11 bases in the middle. The CDR3 is made up of 15 amino acids. CDR3 loop: CASSPGLASYNEQFF. Here the CDR3 DNA reads TGTGCCAGCAGCCCTGGGTTGGCCTCCTACAATGAGCAGTTCTTC.

This rearrangement joins TRBV28 to TRBJ2-3; a weak D match, TRBD2 (6 bases). The CDR3 has 14 residues. With 1 base removed from V and 6 bases from J, the gap between germline ends came to 11 bases. The germline CDR1 and CDR2 sequences are MDHEN and SYDVKM. The chain's CDR3 is CASSLLGGMDTQYF. Written as DNA, the CDR3 is TGTGCCAGCAGTTTATTGGGGGGAATGGATACGCAGTATTTT.

The chain employs TRBV7-9 and TRBJ2-7, with 7 nucleotides matching TRBD1. This CDR3 contains 13 residues. V gave up 5 bases and J gave up 2 bases; unmatched junction bases: 3. CDR1 and CDR2 from the germline V gene are SEHNR and FQNEAQ (reference sequence). CDR3 sequence (DNA): TGTGCCAGCAGCCTACAGGGGACCTACGAGCAGTACTTC. This translates into CASSLQGTYEQYF. Full variable domain (remainder filled in from reference TRBV7-9 and TRBJ2-7): DTGVSQNPRHKITKRGQNVTFRCDPISEHNRLYWYRQTLGQGPEFLTYFQNEAQLEKSRLLSDRFSAERPKGSFSTLEIQRTEQGDSAMYLCASSLQGTYEQYFGPGTRLTVT.

V usage is TRBV11-2 and J usage is TRBJ2-2, with no clear D. The V gene's germline CDR1 is SGHAT and CDR2 FQNNGV. The length of the CDR3 is 17 residues. The V end lost 1 base, the J end lost 6 bases, and 18 bases lay between the germline ends. The CDR3 region is CASSLASSTPPAGELFF. In DNA, the CDR3 is TGTGCCAGCAGCTTAGCGTCATCAACCCCACCGGCCGGGGAGCTGTTTTTT.

The CDR3 DNA sequence: TGTGCCTGGAGTGAGAGTTGGACTGAAGCTTTCTTT. Amino acids: CAWSESWTEAFF. The chain employs TRBV30 and TRBJ1-1; D is uncertain. CDR3 length: 12 amino acids. V shed 1 base and J shed 5 bases, with 8 bases lying between them. The V gene's germline CDR1 is GTSNPN and CDR2 SVGIG (reference sequence).

The chain combines TRBV7-2 with TRBJ2-7; the D is unclear. The CDR3 contains 12 residues. CDR1 and CDR2 from the germline V gene are SGHTA and FQGNSA. V lost 5 bases to trimming and J lost 3 bases, with 8 bases between them. In DNA form, the CDR3 reads TGTGCCAGCAGCCCCGTCTTCTACGAGCAGTACTTC. It specifies CASSPVFYEQYF.

The chain carries TRBV27 and TRBJ2-3; D gene ambiguous. The CDR3 totals 13 residues. Germline CDR1 and CDR2: MNHEY and SMNVEV (reference sequence). V was trimmed by 3 bases and J by 4 bases, leaving 8 bases between them. CDR3 DNA sequence: TGTGCCAGCAGTTTTTCTGGTCCAGATACGCAGTATTTT. Protein sequence: CASSFSGPDTQYF.

This clone was counted once. V and J are TRBV6-6 and TRBJ1-2, with 8 bases matching TRBD1. The CDR3 is 14 residues long. The germline V gene has CDR1 MNHNY and CDR2 SVGAGI (reference sequence). The junction had 1 base not matched to a gene; V was cut back by 0 bases and J by 4 bases. In nucleotides, the CDR3 is TGTGCCAGCAGTTACTCTGACAGGGGCTATGGCTACACCTTC. Amino acid sequence: CASSYSDRGYGYTF.